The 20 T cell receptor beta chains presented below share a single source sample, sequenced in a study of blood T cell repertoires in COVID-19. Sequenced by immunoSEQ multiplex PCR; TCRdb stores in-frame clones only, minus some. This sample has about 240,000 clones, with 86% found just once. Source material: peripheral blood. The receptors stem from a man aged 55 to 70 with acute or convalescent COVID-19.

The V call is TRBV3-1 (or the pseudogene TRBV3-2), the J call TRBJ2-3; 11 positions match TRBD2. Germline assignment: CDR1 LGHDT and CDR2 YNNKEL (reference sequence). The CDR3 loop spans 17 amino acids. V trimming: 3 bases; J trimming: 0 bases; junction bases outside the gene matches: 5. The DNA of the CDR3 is TGTGCCAGCAGCCATACCGGGACTAGCGGCAGCACAGATACGCAGTATTTT. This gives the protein CASSHTGTSGSTDTQYF.

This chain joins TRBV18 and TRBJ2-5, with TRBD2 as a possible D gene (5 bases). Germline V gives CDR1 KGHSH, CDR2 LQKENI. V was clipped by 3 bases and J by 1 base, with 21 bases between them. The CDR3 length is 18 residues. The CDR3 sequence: CASSPSWTGVPLQETQYF. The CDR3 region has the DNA TGTGCCAGCTCACCCTCTTGGACTGGGGTTCCTCTCCAAGAGACCCAGTACTTC.

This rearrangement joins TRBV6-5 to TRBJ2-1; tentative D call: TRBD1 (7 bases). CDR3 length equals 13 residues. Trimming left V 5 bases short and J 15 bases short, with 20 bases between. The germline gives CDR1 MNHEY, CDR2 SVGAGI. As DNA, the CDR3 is TGTGCCAGCAGTCCTTACAGGGGAGGAAGGGCGTTCTTC. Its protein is CASSPYRGGRAFF.

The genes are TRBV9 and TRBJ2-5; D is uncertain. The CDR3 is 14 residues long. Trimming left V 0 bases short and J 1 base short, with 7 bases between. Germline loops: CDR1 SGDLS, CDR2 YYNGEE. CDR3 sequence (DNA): TGTGCCAGCAGCGTAGGGGCAGGCCAAGAGACCCAGTACTTC. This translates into CASSVGAGQETQYF.

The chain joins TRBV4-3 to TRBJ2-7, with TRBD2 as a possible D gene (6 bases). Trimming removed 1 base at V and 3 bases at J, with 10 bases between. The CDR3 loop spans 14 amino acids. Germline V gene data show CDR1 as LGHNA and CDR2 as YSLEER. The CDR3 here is CASSQGRDFYEQYF. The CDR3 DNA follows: TGCGCCAGCAGCCAAGGAAGGGACTTCTACGAGCAGTACTTC.

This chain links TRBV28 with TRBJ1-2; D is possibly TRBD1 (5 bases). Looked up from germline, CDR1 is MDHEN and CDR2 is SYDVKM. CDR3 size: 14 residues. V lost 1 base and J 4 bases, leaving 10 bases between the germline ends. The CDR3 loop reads CASSLSQGLYGYTF. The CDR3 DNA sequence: TGTGCCAGCAGTTTATCTCAGGGCCTCTATGGCTACACCTTC.

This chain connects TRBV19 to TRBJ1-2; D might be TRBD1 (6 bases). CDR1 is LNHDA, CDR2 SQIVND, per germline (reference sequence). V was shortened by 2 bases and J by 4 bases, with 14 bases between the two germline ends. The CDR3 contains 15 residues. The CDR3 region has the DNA TGTGCCAGTAGTATATCCAGGGACACTTTCTATGGCTACACCTTC. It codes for CASSISRDTFYGYTF. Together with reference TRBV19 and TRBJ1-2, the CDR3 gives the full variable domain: DGGITQSPKYLFRKEGQNVTLSCEQNLNHDAMYWYRQDPGQGLRLIYYSQIVNDFQKGDIAEGYSVSREKKESFPLTVTSAQKNPTAFYLCASSISRDTFYGYTFGSGTRLTVV.

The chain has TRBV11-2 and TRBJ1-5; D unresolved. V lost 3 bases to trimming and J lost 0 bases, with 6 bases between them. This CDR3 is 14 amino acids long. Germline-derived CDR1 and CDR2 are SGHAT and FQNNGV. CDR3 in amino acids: CASSLAGSNQPQHF. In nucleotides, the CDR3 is TGTGCCAGCAGCTTGGCAGGTAGCAATCAGCCCCAGCATTTT.

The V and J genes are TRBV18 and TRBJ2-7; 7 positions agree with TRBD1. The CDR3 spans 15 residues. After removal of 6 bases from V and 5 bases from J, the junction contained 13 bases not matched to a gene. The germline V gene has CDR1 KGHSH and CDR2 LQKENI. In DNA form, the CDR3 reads TGTGCCAGCTCGTCCAACAGGGGTCCCCTCAACGAGCAGTACTTC. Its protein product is CASSSNRGPLNEQYF. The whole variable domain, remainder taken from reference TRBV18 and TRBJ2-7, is NAGVMQNPRHLVRRRGQEARLRCSPMKGHSHVYWYRQLPEEGLKFMVYLQKENIIDESGMPKERFSAEFPKEGPSILRIQQVVRGDSAAYFCASSSNRGPLNEQYFGPGTRLTVT.

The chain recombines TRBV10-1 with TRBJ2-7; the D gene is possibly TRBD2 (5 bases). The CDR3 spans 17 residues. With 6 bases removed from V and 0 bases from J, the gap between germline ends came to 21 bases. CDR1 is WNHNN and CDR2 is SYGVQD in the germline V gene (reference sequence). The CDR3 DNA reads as TGCGCCAGCAGAATAGCGACCCCGACTAATATCTCCTACGAGCAGTACTTC. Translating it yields CASRIATPTNISYEQYF.

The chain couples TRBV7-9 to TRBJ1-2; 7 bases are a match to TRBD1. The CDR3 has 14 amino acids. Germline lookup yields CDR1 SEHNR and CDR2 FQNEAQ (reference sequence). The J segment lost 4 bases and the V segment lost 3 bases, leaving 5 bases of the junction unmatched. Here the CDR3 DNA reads TGTGCCAGCAGCTTGGGGACAGCCTCCTATGGCTACACCTTC. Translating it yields CASSLGTASYGYTF.

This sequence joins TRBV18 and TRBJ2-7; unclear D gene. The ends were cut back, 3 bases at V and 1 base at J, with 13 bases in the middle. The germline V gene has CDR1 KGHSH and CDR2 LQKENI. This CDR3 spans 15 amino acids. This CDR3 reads CASSPAGQRSYEQYF. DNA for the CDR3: TGTGCCAGCTCACCGGCAGGTCAAAGATCCTACGAGCAGTACTTC.

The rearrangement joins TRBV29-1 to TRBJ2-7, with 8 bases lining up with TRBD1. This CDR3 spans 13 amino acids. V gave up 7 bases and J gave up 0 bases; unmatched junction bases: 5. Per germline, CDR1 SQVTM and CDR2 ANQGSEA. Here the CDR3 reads CSGATGDSYEQYF. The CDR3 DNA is TGCAGCGGGGCGACAGGGGACTCCTACGAGCAGTACTTC.

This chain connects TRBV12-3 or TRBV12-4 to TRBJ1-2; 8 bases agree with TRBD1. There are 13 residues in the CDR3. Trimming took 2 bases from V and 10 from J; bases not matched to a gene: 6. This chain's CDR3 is CASSLRQGMDYTF. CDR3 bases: TGTGCCAGCAGTTTACGACAGGGGATGGACTACACCTTC.

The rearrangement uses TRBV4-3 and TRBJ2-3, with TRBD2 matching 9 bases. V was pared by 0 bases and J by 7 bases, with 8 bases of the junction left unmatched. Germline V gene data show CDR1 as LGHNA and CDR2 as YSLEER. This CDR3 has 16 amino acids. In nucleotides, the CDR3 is TGCGCCAGCAGCCAAGATAACGCGGGAGGGCCAAATACGCAGTATTTT. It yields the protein CASSQDNAGGPNTQYF.

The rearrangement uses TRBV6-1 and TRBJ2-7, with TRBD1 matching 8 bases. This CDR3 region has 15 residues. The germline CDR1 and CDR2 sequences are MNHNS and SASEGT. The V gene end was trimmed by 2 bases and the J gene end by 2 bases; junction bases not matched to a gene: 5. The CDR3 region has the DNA TGTGCCAGCAGTGAAAGAGGGACAGGAACCTACGAGCAGTACTTC. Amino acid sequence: CASSERGTGTYEQYF.

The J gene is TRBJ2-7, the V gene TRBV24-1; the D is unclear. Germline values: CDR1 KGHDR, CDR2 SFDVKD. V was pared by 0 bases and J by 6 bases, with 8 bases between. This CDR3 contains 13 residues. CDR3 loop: CATSDLHLREQYF. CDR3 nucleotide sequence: TGTGCCACCAGTGATTTGCACTTACGCGAGCAGTACTTC.

The CDR3 DNA sequence: TGTGCCAGCAGTGAACAAGAGGGCGGGACCCAGTACTTC. This codes for CASSEQEGGTQYF. The V gene is TRBV2, the J gene TRBJ2-5; tentatively, D is TRBD2 (5 bases). The germline gives CDR1 SNHLY, CDR2 FYNNEI. The CDR3 length is 13 residues. Between the trimmed V and J ends, which lost 2 bases and 7 bases, there was a span of 11 bases. The full variable domain, in which reference TRBV2 and TRBJ2-5 provide the parts outside the CDR3, is EPEVTQTPSHQVTQMGQEVILRCVPISNHLYFYWYRQILGQKVEFLVSFYNNEISEKSEIFDDQFSVERPDGSNFTLKIRSTKLEDSAMYFCASSEQEGGTQYFGPGTRLLVL.

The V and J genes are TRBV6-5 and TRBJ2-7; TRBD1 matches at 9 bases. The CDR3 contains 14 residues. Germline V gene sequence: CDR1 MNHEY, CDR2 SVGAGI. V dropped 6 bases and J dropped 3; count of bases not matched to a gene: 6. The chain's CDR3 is CASRPGQGLYEQYF. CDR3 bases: TGTGCCAGCAGACCGGGACAGGGCCTCTACGAGCAGTACTTC.

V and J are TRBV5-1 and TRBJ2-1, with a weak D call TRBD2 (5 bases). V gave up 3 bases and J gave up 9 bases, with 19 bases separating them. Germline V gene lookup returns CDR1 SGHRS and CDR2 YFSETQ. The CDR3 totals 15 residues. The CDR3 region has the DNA TGCGCCAGCAGCTCGGAGGCAGGCTCGGCGGGTGAGCAGTTCTTC. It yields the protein CASSSEAGSAGEQFF.